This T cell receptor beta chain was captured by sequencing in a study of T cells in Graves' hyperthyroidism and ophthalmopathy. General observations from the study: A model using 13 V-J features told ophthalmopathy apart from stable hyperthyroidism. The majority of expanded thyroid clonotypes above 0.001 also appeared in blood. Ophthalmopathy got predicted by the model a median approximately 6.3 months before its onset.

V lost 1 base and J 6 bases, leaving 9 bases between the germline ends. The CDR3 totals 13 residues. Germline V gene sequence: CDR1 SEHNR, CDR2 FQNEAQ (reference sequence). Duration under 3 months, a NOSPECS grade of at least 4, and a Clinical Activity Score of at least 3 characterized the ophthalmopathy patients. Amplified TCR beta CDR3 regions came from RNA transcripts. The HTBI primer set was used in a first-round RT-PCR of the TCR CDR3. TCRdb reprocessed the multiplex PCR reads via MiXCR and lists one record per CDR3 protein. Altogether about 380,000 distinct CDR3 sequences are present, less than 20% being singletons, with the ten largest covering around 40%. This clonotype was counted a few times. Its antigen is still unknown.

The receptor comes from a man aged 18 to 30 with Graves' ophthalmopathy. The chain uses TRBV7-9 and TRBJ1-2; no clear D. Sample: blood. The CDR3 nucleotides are TGTGCCAGCAGCTTAGGGGTGGATGATGGCTACACCTTC. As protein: CASSLGVDDGYTF.